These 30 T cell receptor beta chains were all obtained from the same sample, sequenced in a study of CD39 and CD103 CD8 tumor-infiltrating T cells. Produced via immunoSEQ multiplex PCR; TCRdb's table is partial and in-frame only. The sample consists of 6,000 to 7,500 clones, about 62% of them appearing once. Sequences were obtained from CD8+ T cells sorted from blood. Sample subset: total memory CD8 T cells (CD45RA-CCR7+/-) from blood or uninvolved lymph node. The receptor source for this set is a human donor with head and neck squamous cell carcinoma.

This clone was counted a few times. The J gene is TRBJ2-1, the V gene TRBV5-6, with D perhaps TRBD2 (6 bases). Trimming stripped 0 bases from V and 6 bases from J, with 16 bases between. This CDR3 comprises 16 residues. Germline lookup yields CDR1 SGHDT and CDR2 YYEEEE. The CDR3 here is CASSLAGWEEVNEQFF. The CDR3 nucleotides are TGTGCCAGCAGCTTGGCCGGGTGGGAGGAGGTCAATGAGCAGTTCTTC.

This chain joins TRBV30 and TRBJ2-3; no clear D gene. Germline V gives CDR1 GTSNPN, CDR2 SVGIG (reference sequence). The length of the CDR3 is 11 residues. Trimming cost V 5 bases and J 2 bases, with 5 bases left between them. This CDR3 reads CAWGYTDTQYF. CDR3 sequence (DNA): TGTGCCTGGGGTTACACAGATACGCAGTATTTT.

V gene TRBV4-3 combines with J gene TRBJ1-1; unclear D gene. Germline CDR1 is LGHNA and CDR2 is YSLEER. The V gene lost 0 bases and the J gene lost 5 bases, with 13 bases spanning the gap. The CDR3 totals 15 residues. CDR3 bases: TGCGCCAGCAGCCAAGAGGGTGGGGAAGGGACTGAAGCTTTCTTT. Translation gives CASSQEGGEGTEAFF.

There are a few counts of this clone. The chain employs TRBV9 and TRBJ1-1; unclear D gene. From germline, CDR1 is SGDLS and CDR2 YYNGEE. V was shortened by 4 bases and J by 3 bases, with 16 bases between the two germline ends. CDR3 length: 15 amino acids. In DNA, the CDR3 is TGTGCCAGCAGCTTACTTAGTGCCAAGGACACTGAAGCTTTCTTT. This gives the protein CASSLLSAKDTEAFF.

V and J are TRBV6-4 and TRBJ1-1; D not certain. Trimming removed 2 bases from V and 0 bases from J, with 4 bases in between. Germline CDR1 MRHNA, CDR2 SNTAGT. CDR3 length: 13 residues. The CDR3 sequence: CASSDGLNTEAFF. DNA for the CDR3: TGTGCCAGCAGTGACGGGCTGAACACTGAAGCTTTCTTT.

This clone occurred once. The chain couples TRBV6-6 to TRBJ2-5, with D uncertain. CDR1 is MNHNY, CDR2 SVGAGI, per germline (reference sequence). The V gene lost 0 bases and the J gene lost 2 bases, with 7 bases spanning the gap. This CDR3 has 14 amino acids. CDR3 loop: CASSYSIEQETQYF. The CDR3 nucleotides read TGTGCCAGCAGTTACTCGATCGAACAAGAGACCCAGTACTTC.

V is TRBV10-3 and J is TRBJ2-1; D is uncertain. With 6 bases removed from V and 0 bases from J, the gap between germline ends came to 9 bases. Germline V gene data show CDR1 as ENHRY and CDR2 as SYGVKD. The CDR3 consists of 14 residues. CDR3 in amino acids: CAIRTGDSYNEQFF. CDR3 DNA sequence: TGTGCCATCAGGACCGGAGACTCCTACAATGAGCAGTTCTTC.

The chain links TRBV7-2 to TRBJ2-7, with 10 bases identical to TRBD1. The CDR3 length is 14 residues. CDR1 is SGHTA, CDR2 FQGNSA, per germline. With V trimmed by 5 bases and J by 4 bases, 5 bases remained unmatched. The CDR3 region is CASSTWDRGYEQYF. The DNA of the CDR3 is TGTGCCAGCAGCACCTGGGACAGGGGTTACGAGCAGTACTTC.

The chain's CDR3 is CASSPRQGAYEQYF. CDR3 coding DNA: TGTGCCAGCAGCCCACGACAGGGAGCCTACGAGCAGTACTTC. The chain recombines TRBV7-2 with TRBJ2-7, with 7 nucleotides matching TRBD1. The germline gives CDR1 SGHTA, CDR2 FQGNSA. The CDR3 sequence is 14 residues long. The V gene end was trimmed by 5 bases and the J gene end by 2 bases; junction bases not matched to a gene: 6.

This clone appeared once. CDR3 DNA: TGTGCCAGCAGTAAGACACTGGCAAGCTACGAGCAGTACTTC. This sequence encodes CASSKTLASYEQYF. The chain has TRBV6-5 and TRBJ2-7; D ambiguous. CDR1 MNHEY and CDR2 SVGAGI come from the germline V gene. V was pared by 5 bases and J by 3 bases, with 14 bases between. This CDR3 is 14 amino acids long.

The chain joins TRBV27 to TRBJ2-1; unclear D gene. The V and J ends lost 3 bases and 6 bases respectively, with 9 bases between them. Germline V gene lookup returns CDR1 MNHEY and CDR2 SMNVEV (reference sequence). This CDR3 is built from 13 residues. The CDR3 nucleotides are TGTGCCAGCAGTTTTCTTGGGCCCAATGAGCAGTTCTTC. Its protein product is CASSFLGPNEQFF.

The CDR3 region has the DNA TGTGCCAGCAGTTACGGGCAGGGGGTTAATTCACCCCTCCACTTT. Protein: CASSYGQGVNSPLHF. The V call is TRBV6-5, the J call TRBJ1-6, with 7 bases matching TRBD1. The CDR3 is 15 residues long. CDR1 and CDR2 (germline): MNHEY, SVGAGI. V shed 2 bases and J 6 bases; nucleotides not matched to a gene: 4.

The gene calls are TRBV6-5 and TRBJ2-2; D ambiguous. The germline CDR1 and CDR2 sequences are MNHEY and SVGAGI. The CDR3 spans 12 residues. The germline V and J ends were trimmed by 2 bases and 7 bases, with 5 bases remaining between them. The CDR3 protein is CASSYRLGELFF. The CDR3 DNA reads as TGTGCCAGCAGTTACCGGCTCGGGGAGCTGTTTTTT.

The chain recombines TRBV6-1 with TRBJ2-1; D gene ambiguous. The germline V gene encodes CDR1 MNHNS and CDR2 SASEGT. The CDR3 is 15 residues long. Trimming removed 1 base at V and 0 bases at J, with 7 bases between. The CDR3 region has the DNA TGTGCCAGCAGTGAAGACGGAAGCTCCTACAATGAGCAGTTCTTC. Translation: CASSEDGSSYNEQFF.

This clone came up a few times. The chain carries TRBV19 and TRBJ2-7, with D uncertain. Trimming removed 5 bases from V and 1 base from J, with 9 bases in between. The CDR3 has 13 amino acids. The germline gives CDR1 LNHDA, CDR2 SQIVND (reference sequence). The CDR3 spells CASSQISSYEQYF. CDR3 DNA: TGTGCCAGTAGTCAGATCTCATCCTACGAGCAGTACTTC.

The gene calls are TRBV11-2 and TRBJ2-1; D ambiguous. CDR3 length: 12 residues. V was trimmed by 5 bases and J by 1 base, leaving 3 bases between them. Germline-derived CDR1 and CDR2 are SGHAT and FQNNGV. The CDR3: CASSNSYNEQFF. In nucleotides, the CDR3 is TGTGCCAGCAGCAATTCCTACAATGAGCAGTTCTTC.

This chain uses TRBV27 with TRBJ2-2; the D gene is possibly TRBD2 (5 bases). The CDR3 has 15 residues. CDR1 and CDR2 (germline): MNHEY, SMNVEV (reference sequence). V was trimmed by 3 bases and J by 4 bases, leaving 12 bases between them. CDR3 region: CASSFGGEGTGELFF. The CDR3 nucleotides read TGTGCCAGCAGTTTCGGAGGAGAGGGCACCGGGGAGCTGTTTTTT.

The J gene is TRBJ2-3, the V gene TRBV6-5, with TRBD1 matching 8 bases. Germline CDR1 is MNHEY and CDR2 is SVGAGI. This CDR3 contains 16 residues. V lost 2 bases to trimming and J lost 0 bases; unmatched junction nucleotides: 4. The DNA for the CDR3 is TGTGCCAGCAGTTACGCAGGGGGCTCGAGCACAGATACGCAGTATTTT. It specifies CASSYAGGSSTDTQYF.

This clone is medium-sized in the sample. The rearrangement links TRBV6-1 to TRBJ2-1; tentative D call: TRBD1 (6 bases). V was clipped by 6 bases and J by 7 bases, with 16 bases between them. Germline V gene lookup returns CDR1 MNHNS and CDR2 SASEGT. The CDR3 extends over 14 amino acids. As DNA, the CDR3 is TGTGCCAGCAGGCGAATACAGGGATGGAATGAGCAGTTCTTC. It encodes CASRRIQGWNEQFF.

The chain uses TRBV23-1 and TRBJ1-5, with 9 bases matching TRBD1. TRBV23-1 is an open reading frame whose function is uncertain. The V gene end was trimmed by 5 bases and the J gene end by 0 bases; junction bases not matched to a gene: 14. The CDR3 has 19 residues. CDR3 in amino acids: CASSYSRDRVGLSNQPQHF. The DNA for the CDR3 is TGCGCCAGCAGTTATTCTCGGGACAGGGTTGGCCTTAGCAATCAGCCCCAGCATTTT.

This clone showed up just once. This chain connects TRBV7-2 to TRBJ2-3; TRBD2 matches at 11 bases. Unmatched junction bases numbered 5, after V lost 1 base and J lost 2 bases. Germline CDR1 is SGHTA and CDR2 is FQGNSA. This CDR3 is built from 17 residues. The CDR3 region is CASSLDGLAGFTDTQYF. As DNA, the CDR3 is TGTGCCAGCAGCTTAGATGGACTAGCGGGTTTCACAGATACGCAGTATTTT.

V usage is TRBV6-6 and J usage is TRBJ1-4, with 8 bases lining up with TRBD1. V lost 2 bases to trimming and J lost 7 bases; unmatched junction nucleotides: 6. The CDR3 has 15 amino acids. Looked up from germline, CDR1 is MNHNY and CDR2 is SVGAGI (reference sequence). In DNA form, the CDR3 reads TGTGCCAGCAGTTACACCGGACAGGGCAGTGAAAAACTGTTTTTT. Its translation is CASSYTGQGSEKLFF.

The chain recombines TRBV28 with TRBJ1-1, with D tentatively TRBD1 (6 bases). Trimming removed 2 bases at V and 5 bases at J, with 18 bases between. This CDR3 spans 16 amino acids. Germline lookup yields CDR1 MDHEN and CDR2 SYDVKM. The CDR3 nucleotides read TGTGCCAGCAGTTTAAGGTCGGGCAGGGGCTGGACTGAAGCTTTCTTT. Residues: CASSLRSGRGWTEAFF.

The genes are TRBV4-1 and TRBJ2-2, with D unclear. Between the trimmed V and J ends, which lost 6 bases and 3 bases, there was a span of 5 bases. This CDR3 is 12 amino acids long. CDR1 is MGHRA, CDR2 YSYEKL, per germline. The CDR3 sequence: CASRGYTGELFF. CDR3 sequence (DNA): TGCGCCAGCAGGGGGTACACCGGGGAGCTGTTTTTT.

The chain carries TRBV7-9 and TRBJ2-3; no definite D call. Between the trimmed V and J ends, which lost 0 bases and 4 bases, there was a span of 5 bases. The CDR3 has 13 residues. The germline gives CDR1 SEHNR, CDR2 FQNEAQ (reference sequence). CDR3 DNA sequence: TGTGCCAGCAGCTTAGCACTACCAGATACGCAGTATTTT. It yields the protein CASSLALPDTQYF.

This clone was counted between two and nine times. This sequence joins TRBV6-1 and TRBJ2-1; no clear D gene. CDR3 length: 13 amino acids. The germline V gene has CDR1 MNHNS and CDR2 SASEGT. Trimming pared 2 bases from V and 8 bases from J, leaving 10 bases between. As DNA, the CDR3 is TGTGCCAGCAGTGAAATCTTGGCCGATGAGCAGTTCTTC. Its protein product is CASSEILADEQFF.

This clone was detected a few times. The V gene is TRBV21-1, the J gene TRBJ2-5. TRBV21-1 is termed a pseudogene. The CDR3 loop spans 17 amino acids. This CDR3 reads CASSERDGRILQETQYF. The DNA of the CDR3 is TGTGCCAGCAGCGAAAGGGACGGACGAATCCTACAAGAGACCCAGTACTTC.

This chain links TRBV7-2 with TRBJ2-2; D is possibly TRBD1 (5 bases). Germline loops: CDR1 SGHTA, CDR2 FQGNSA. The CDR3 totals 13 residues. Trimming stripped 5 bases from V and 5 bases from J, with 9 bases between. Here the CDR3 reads CASSHRGTGELFF. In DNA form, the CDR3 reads TGTGCCAGCAGCCATAGGGGTACCGGGGAGCTGTTTTTT.

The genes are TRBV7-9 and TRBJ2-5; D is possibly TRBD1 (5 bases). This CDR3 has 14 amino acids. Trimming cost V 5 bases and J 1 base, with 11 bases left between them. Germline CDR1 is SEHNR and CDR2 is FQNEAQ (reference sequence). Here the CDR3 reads CASSQADSQETQYF. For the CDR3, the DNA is TGTGCCAGCAGCCAAGCCGACAGCCAAGAGACCCAGTACTTC. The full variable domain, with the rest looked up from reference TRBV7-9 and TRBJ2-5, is DTGVSQNPRHKITKRGQNVTFRCDPISEHNRLYWYRQTLGQGPEFLTYFQNEAQLEKSRLLSDRFSAERPKGSFSTLEIQRTEQGDSAMYLCASSQADSQETQYFGPGTRLLVL.

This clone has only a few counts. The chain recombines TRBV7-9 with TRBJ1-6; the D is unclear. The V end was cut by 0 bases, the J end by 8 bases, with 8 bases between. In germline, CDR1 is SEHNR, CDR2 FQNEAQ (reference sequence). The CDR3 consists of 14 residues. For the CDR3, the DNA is TGTGCCAGCAGCTTAGCGATGTCTGATTCACCCCTCCACTTT. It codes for CASSLAMSDSPLHF.